This T cell receptor (beta chain) originates from a study of blood T cell repertoires in COVID-19. Study details: Samples representing acute and convalescent COVID-19 were sourced from the United States, Italy and Spain. The analysed material was cDNA or gDNA that came from T cells, B-cell-depleted T cells, or PBMCs.

A few counts support this clone. Trimming cost V 1 base and J 6 bases, with 7 bases left between them. Germline-derived CDR1 and CDR2 are SGHTA and FQGNSA. The CDR3 is 13 residues long. The table came from immunoSEQ multiplex PCR; TCRdb's copy has only in-frame clones and leaves some out. The table records some 260,000 clones, more than 60% of them present only once. The sample consisted of peripheral blood. The chain employs TRBV7-2 and TRBJ1-5; weak D call: TRBD1 (5 bases). This receptor was obtained from a woman between 40 and 50 years old with active or convalescent COVID-19. CDR3 residues: CASSLERGQPQHF. The CDR3 DNA reads TGTGCCAGCAGCTTAGAAAGGGGTCAGCCCCAGCATTTT.